The 21 T cell receptor beta chains reported below all come from one sample, sequenced in a study of CXCR3-negative and CXCR3-positive naive CD8 T cells. UMI-tagged TRB cDNA libraries were built via 5' RACE. TCRdb reworked the 5' RACE reads into one entry per CDR3 protein, no DNA. Here the sample table reports roughly 59,000 distinct CDR3 sequences. Notes on the study in general: TRB CDR3 hydrophobicity was greater in CXCR3-positive naive cells than in CXCR3-negative naive cells.

Their antigen targets remain unknown. Sequences were obtained from naive CXCR3+ CD8+ T cells from blood. The subset is: CD45RO-CCR7+CD27+CD95- naive CD8+ T cells expressing CXCR3 (TNR3+). The source is a human donor in good health. Some clones in this sample may be carry-over from other donors' samples.

The chain uses TRBV28 and TRBJ1-6; lacking DNA, the TRBD1 call made by TCRdb goes unchecked. The CDR3 is 14 residues long. Per the germline V gene, CDR1 is MDHEN and CDR2 is SYDVKM. The CDR3 spells CASSYRGQFSPLHF.

V and J are TRBV21-1 and TRBJ1-1. TRBV21-1 is marked as a pseudogene. The CDR3 runs 16 residues. The CDR3 sequence is CASSNTQRKMNTEAFF.

V usage is TRBV5-1 and J usage is TRBJ1-1; TCRdb indicates TRBD1, and absent DNA this call remains unverified. Germline CDR1 SGHRS, CDR2 YFSETQ. CDR3 length equals 13 residues. This CDR3 is CASNGQGQTEAFF.

The chain joins TRBV6-5 to TRBJ1-2. Germline V lookup: CDR1 MNHEY, CDR2 SVGAGI. The CDR3 spans 13 residues. The CDR3 spells CASSTIRVEGYTF.

This rearrangement joins TRBV7-3 to TRBJ1-1; TCRdb's assignment of TRBD1 cannot be checked, as there is no DNA. Germline V gene data show CDR1 as SGHTA and CDR2 as FQGTGA. This CDR3 is 14 amino acids long. The CDR3 here is CASSLTGANTEAFF.

The chain's CDR3 is CASSSPHSGGAETQYF. This chain connects TRBV5-1 to TRBJ2-5; without DNA, the TCRdb call of TRBD2 cannot be checked. CDR3 length equals 16 residues. Per germline, CDR1 SGHRS and CDR2 YFSETQ.

The rearrangement uses TRBV29-1 and TRBJ2-7; TCRdb calls TRBD2, which cannot be checked without DNA. This CDR3 region has 14 residues. Looked up from germline, CDR1 is SQVTM and CDR2 is ANQGSEA. The CDR3 spells CSVALAGGPYEQYF.

This chain connects TRBV7-2 to TRBJ1-5; lacking DNA, the TRBD1 call made by TCRdb goes unchecked. Germline lookup yields CDR1 SGHTA and CDR2 FQGNSA. CDR3 length: 16 amino acids. The CDR3 here is CASSSLPTGAGQPQHF.

The V gene is TRBV9, the J gene TRBJ2-3; lacking DNA, the TRBD2 call made by TCRdb goes unchecked. Germline lookup yields CDR1 SGDLS and CDR2 YYNGEE. CDR3 length: 15 residues. The CDR3 protein is CASSVTSVDTDTQYF. Based on the CDR3 plus reference TRBV9 and TRBJ2-3, the full variable domain is DSGVTQTPKHLITATGQRVTLRCSPRSGDLSVYWYQQSLDQGLQFLIQYYNGEERAKGNILERFSAQQFPDLHSELNLSSLELGDSALYFCASSVTSVDTDTQYFGPGTRLTVL.

The V and J genes are TRBV12-3 or TRBV12-4 and TRBJ2-7; TCRdb's D call, TRBD1, is unchecked because there is no DNA. The CDR3 runs to 13 residues. The CDR3: CASSPDRAHEQYF.

V is TRBV28 and J is TRBJ2-3; with no DNA, the TCRdb D assignment of TRBD1 cannot be verified. CDR1 and CDR2 from the germline V gene are MDHEN and SYDVKM. This CDR3 has 14 amino acids. The CDR3 protein is CASTIPDAKYTQYF.

This chain links TRBV14 with TRBJ2-7; TCRdb reports TRBD1, a call that lacks DNA to check it against. There are 16 residues in the CDR3. In germline, CDR1 is SGHDN, CDR2 FVKESK. The chain's CDR3 is CASSQVSGGLSYEQYF.

V gene TRBV20-1 combines with J gene TRBJ2-2; TCRdb returns TRBD2, unconfirmable since there is no DNA. Per the germline V gene, CDR1 is DFQATT and CDR2 is SNEGSKA (reference sequence). The CDR3 is made up of 16 amino acids. This CDR3 is CSAWTSGGRDTGELFF.

The chain employs TRBV6-2 or TRBV6-3 and TRBJ2-7; TCRdb reports TRBD1, a call that lacks DNA to check it against. CDR1 MNHEY and CDR2 SVGEGT come from the germline V gene. The CDR3 runs 15 residues. The chain's CDR3 is CASSYIKTGYYEQYF.

The CDR3 is CASSQDPPERYPYEQYF. V is TRBV14 and J is TRBJ2-7; TCRdb lists TRBD1, though no DNA is available to test this call. The length of the CDR3 is 17 residues. Germline V lookup: CDR1 SGHDN, CDR2 FVKESK.

The chain combines TRBV28 with TRBJ2-7. Looked up from germline, CDR1 is MDHEN and CDR2 is SYDVKM. The CDR3 loop spans 13 amino acids. CDR3 loop: CASSHKGSYEQYF. The full variable domain, completed using reference TRBV28 and TRBJ2-7, is DVKVTQSSRYLVKRTGEKVFLECVQDMDHENMFWYRQDPGLGLRLIYFSYDVKMKEKGDIPEGYSVSREKKERFSLILESASTNQTSMYLCASSHKGSYEQYFGPGTRLTVT.

The chain employs TRBV14 and TRBJ1-1; TCRdb's D gene call, TRBD1, goes unchecked for lack of DNA. Germline-derived CDR1 and CDR2 are SGHDN and FVKESK. The CDR3 is 13 amino acids. This CDR3 reads CASRETGLTEAFF.

The chain uses TRBV6-5 and TRBJ2-1; TCRdb returns TRBD2, unconfirmable since there is no DNA. The CDR3 contains 15 residues. Looked up from germline, CDR1 is MNHEY and CDR2 is SVGAGI. The chain's CDR3 is CASRVGTNLPLEQFF.

This chain joins TRBV7-2 and TRBJ2-7; the D call from TCRdb, TRBD1, cannot be confirmed without DNA. The V gene's germline CDR1 is SGHTA and CDR2 FQGNSA. The CDR3 runs 15 residues. The chain's CDR3 is CASSSWTGDGYEQYF.

This rearrangement joins TRBV24-1 to TRBJ2-2; as DNA is missing, the TRBD2 call by TCRdb cannot be tested. The CDR3 runs 15 residues. CDR1 is KGHDR, CDR2 SFDVKD, per germline. The CDR3 spells CATSEEGLNTGELFF.

V and J are TRBV18 and TRBJ1-1. CDR1 KGHSH and CDR2 LQKENI come from the germline V gene. There are 12 residues in the CDR3. The CDR3 region is CASSPQGREAFF.